The 32 T cell receptor beta chains reported below all come from one sample, sequenced in a study of cytotoxic CD8 clonotypes in ibrutinib-treated CLL. The assay was immunoSEQ multiplex PCR, and TCRdb's table has in-frame clones only and misses some. Of approximately 330,000 clones detected, about 77% appear once; the ten largest clones hold under 8.5%. The specimen comprised PBMCs, sampled before ibrutinib treatment. Receptors originate from a human donor with chronic lymphocytic leukemia.

The sample holds one count of this clone. V is TRBV7-6 and J is TRBJ1-1, with 7 bases lining up with TRBD1. Germline CDR1 reads SGHVS; CDR2 reads FNYEAQ. J was trimmed by 6 bases and V by 5 bases; bases with no gene match: 9. The CDR3 runs to 14 residues. The CDR3 DNA is TGTGCCAGCAGCAAAACAGGGGAGGGGGCTGAAGCTTTCTTT. Translating it yields CASSKTGEGAEAFF.

For the CDR3, the DNA is TGTGCCAGCCGACTAGCGGGAGGGTACGAGCAGTACTTC. This encodes CASRLAGGYEQYF. This chain links TRBV14 with TRBJ2-7, with TRBD2 matching over 14 bases. Germline CDR1 reads SGHDN; CDR2 reads FVKESK. V gave up 8 bases and J gave up 4 bases; unmatched junction bases: 1. CDR3 length: 13 residues.

The V and J genes are TRBV7-9 and TRBJ1-5; D is perhaps TRBD1 (6 bases). CDR3 length: 13 amino acids. Germline V gene sequence: CDR1 SEHNR, CDR2 FQNEAQ (reference sequence). The germline V and J ends were trimmed by 5 bases and 7 bases, with 12 bases remaining between them. The CDR3 protein is CASSLGGEQPQHF. The CDR3 region has the DNA TGTGCCAGCAGCCTGGGGGGCGAACAGCCCCAGCATTTT.

This rearrangement joins TRBV28 to TRBJ2-7; TRBD1 agrees at 8 bases. Trimming removed 0 bases from V and 5 bases from J; junction bases left unmatched: 15. The germline gives CDR1 MDHEN, CDR2 SYDVKM. The CDR3 totals 18 residues. The CDR3 reads CASSLWAGGRQGSNEQYF. CDR3 DNA: TGTGCCAGCAGTTTATGGGCTGGGGGACGACAGGGGTCCAACGAGCAGTACTTC.

The V call is TRBV30, the J call TRBJ2-1; TRBD2 matches 9 bases. With V trimmed by 2 bases and J by 0 bases, 5 bases remained unmatched. CDR3 length: 16 amino acids. Germline CDR1 is GTSNPN and CDR2 is SVGIG (reference sequence). The CDR3 spells CAWSKLSGSSYNEQFF. CDR3 coding DNA: TGTGCCTGGAGTAAACTTAGCGGGAGCTCCTACAATGAGCAGTTCTTC.

Only one count was recorded for this clone. V is TRBV9 and J is TRBJ2-3; no firm D call. CDR3 length: 11 amino acids. Trimming cost V 10 bases and J 0 bases, with 6 bases left between them. CDR1 SGDLS and CDR2 YYNGEE come from the germline V gene. Here the CDR3 DNA reads TGTGCCCGTAAAAGCACAGATACGCAGTATTTT. Protein: CARKSTDTQYF.

This chain uses TRBV7-2 with TRBJ2-3; 8 nucleotides match TRBD2. CDR1 is SGHTA, CDR2 FQGNSA, per germline. The CDR3 contains 16 residues. After removal of 7 bases from V and 6 bases from J, the junction contained 15 bases not matched to a gene. The CDR3 reads CASTQRIAGSLDTQYF. The CDR3 nucleotides read TGTGCCAGCACCCAGAGGATAGCGGGATCCTTGGATACGCAGTATTTT. The full variable domain, in which reference TRBV7-2 and TRBJ2-3 provide the parts outside the CDR3, is GAGVSQSPSNKVTEKGKDVELRCDPISGHTALYWYRQSLGQGLEFLIYFQGNSAPDKSGLPSDRFSAERTGGSVSTLTIQRTQQEDSAVYLCASTQRIAGSLDTQYFGPGTRLTVL.

The chain links TRBV9 to TRBJ2-1; TRBD2 matches at 7 bases. Germline lookup yields CDR1 SGDLS and CDR2 YYNGEE. There are 19 residues in the CDR3. Trimming at V came to 0 bases and at J to 0 bases, leaving 12 bases not matched to a gene. In DNA form, the CDR3 reads TGTGCCAGCAGCGTAGTCGGTTTCGGCGGGAGCGGCTCCTACAATGAGCAGTTCTTC. It codes for CASSVVGFGGSGSYNEQFF.

The J gene is TRBJ2-7, the V gene TRBV2; D not certain. CDR1 and CDR2 (germline): SNHLY, FYNNEI. CDR3 size: 12 residues. Trimming pared 7 bases from V and 1 base from J, leaving 8 bases between. CDR3 nucleotides: TGTGCCAGCACAGTACTTTCCTACGAGCAGTACTTC. Translated, it gives CASTVLSYEQYF.

The rearrangement joins TRBV27 to TRBJ2-7; 9 nucleotides align to TRBD2. This CDR3 region has 14 residues. CDR1 and CDR2 from the germline V gene are MNHEY and SMNVEV (reference sequence). With 6 bases clipped from V and 2 bases from J, the junction kept 5 bases outside the gene matches. CDR3 in amino acids: CASRRLAVTYEQYF. The DNA for the CDR3 is TGTGCCAGCAGACGACTAGCGGTAACCTACGAGCAGTACTTC.

The chain has TRBV7-9 and TRBJ2-7, with D perhaps given as TRBD1 or TRBD2 (5 bases each). Germline V gives CDR1 SEHNR, CDR2 FQNEAQ (reference sequence). Trimming took 0 bases from V and 3 from J, leaving 24 bases between them. The CDR3 runs to 19 residues. CDR3 residues: CASSLARGAGSQSGYEQYF. CDR3 DNA sequence: TGTGCCAGCAGCTTAGCGCGAGGGGCAGGGTCGCAATCGGGCTACGAGCAGTACTTC.

J is TRBJ2-7 and V is TRBV27; no definite D call. V shed 5 bases and J shed 1 base, with 12 bases lying between them. From germline, CDR1 is MNHEY and CDR2 SMNVEV (reference sequence). The CDR3 consists of 14 residues. CDR3: CASSATRRSYEQYF. CDR3 in DNA: TGTGCCAGCAGTGCCACCAGGAGATCCTACGAGCAGTACTTC.

The gene calls are TRBV9 and TRBJ1-4, with D possibly being TRBD1 (6 bases). V lost 4 bases and J 4 bases, leaving 11 bases between the germline ends. The length of the CDR3 is 14 residues. Germline values: CDR1 SGDLS, CDR2 YYNGEE. This CDR3 reads CASSTGRGNEKLFF. As DNA, the CDR3 is TGTGCCAGCAGCACAGGGCGGGGTAATGAAAAACTGTTTTTT.

V and J are TRBV25-1 and TRBJ2-1, with TRBD2 as a possible D gene (5 bases). V was trimmed by 5 bases and J by 4 bases, leaving 9 bases between them. The CDR3 covers 13 residues. Germline CDR1 MGHDK, CDR2 SYGVNS. The CDR3 DNA sequence: TGTGCCAGCAGTCTAACGGGGTACAATGAGCAGTTCTTC. Amino acid sequence: CASSLTGYNEQFF.

V and J are TRBV29-1 and TRBJ2-1; no reliable D call. Trimming took 5 bases from V and 5 from J, leaving 16 bases between them. Germline V lookup: CDR1 SQVTM, CDR2 ANQGSEA. This CDR3 comprises 14 residues. For the CDR3, the DNA is TGCAGCGTTATGAAGCGATCAGGAGACAATGAGCAGTTCTTC. This translates into CSVMKRSGDNEQFF.

The chain links TRBV30 to TRBJ1-1; no firm D call. Trimming took off 0 bases at V and 0 bases at J, with 11 bases between the two ends. The CDR3 is 15 residues long. Germline V CDR1 and CDR2: GTSNPN, SVGIG (reference sequence). CDR3 sequence (DNA): TGTGCCTGGAGTGTCCTATCCAGGCTGAACACTGAAGCTTTCTTT. Translation: CAWSVLSRLNTEAFF.

This clone has more than one count but fewer than ten. The chain has TRBV11-2 and TRBJ2-1; TRBD1 agrees at 7 bases. The CDR3 covers 16 residues. J gave up 5 bases and V 3 bases, and 10 bases lay outside the gene matches. Germline CDR1 SGHAT, CDR2 FQNNGV. CDR3 sequence reads: CASSLRGSGQNNEQFF. CDR3 coding DNA: TGTGCCAGCAGCTTGCGTGGATCGGGACAGAACAATGAGCAGTTCTTC.

The chain has TRBV6-1 and TRBJ1-2; D is possibly TRBD1 (5 bases). This CDR3 comprises 15 residues. Trimming took off 5 bases at V and 3 bases at J, with 16 bases between the two ends. Germline V gives CDR1 MNHNS, CDR2 SASEGT. The DNA for the CDR3 is TGTGCCAGCAGTTCCTATATCCTGGGGGACTATGGCTACACCTTC. It translates to CASSSYILGDYGYTF.

The chain links TRBV2 to TRBJ1-5; 10 nucleotides match TRBD1. Germline V CDR1 and CDR2: SNHLY, FYNNEI. The CDR3 runs to 15 residues. Unmatched junction bases numbered 11, after V lost 6 bases and J lost 9 bases. The DNA for the CDR3 is TGTGCCAGCAGCAACCCGACAGGGGGCTCCCCGCCCCAGCATTTT. Its protein is CASSNPTGGSPPQHF.

The CDR3 nucleotides are TGTGCCAGCAGCGTAAATTGGGAGACCCAGTACTTC. It translates to CASSVNWETQYF. The chain carries TRBV9 and TRBJ2-5; D is undetermined. The CDR3 is made up of 12 amino acids. The V and J ends lost 1 base and 5 bases respectively, with 6 bases between them. Per the germline V gene, CDR1 is SGDLS and CDR2 is YYNGEE.

The chain couples TRBV11-2 to TRBJ2-5, with 10 bases matching TRBD2. This CDR3 is built from 15 residues. Per the germline V gene, CDR1 is SGHAT and CDR2 is FQNNGV. The V and J ends lost 0 bases and 10 bases, in that order; junction bases with no gene match: 8. In DNA, the CDR3 is TGTGCCAGCAGCTTAGATTGGCTAGCGGGAGTGGACCAGTACTTC. Amino acids: CASSLDWLAGVDQYF.

The gene calls are TRBV6-5 and TRBJ2-5, with D tentatively TRBD2 (6 bases). The CDR3 sequence is 12 residues long. Germline CDR1 MNHEY, CDR2 SVGAGI. V dropped 6 bases and J dropped 5 bases, with 10 bases sitting between them. CDR3 coding DNA: TGTGCCAGCAGGGGACTGGGGGAGACCCAGTACTTC. This encodes CASRGLGETQYF.

The chain has TRBV6-5 and TRBJ2-3; tentative D call: TRBD1 (5 bases). V lost 5 bases and J lost 5, with 8 bases in between. The germline V gene has CDR1 MNHEY and CDR2 SVGAGI. The CDR3 sequence is 12 residues long. As DNA, the CDR3 is TGTGCCAGCAGTCACAGGTTAGATACGCAGTATTTT. Amino acid sequence: CASSHRLDTQYF.

The V call is TRBV2, the J call TRBJ1-4; D may be TRBD1 (6 bases). Germline-derived CDR1 and CDR2 are SNHLY and FYNNEI. The ends were cut back, 7 bases at V and 7 bases at J, with 7 bases in the middle. The CDR3 contains 11 residues. CDR3 nucleotide sequence: TGTGCCAGCACAGGGGTTGAAAAACTGTTTTTT. It encodes CASTGVEKLFF.

The rearrangement joins TRBV9 to TRBJ2-3; TRBD2 aligns across 10 bases. Per germline, CDR1 SGDLS and CDR2 YYNGEE. The CDR3 spans 17 residues. With V trimmed by 0 bases and J by 5 bases, 9 bases remained unmatched. CDR3 DNA: TGTGCCAGCAGCGTAGGAGGAGCGGGAGGGCTTATAGATACGCAGTATTTT. Translating it yields CASSVGGAGGLIDTQYF.

The genes are TRBV6-5 and TRBJ2-5, with D perhaps TRBD1 (6 bases). In germline, CDR1 is MNHEY, CDR2 SVGAGI. This CDR3 has 14 residues. Between the trimmed V and J ends, which lost 3 bases and 2 bases, there was a span of 10 bases. CDR3 in DNA: TGTGCCAGCAGTTATATACAGGGACAAGAGACCCAGTACTTC. It codes for CASSYIQGQETQYF.

The chain carries TRBV9 and TRBJ1-2; the D gene is possibly TRBD1 (6 bases). The CDR3 is 13 amino acids. V dropped 5 bases and J dropped 4 bases, with 12 bases sitting between them. The germline CDR1 and CDR2 sequences are SGDLS and YYNGEE. The CDR3 loop reads CASREQDSYGYTF. The CDR3 bases are TGTGCCAGCAGAGAACAGGACAGCTATGGCTACACCTTC.

This clone was seen once. The chain uses TRBV27 and TRBJ2-4; D is undetermined. Germline CDR1 MNHEY, CDR2 SMNVEV (reference sequence). The V end was cut by 0 bases, the J end by 7 bases, with 13 bases between. This CDR3 contains 15 residues. CDR3 DNA sequence: TGTGCCAGCAGTTTATCAGGGAATTTAGGTAACATTCAGTACTTC. Its translation: CASSLSGNLGNIQYF.

CDR3 in amino acids: CASSPLRAGAYEQYF. The CDR3 nucleotides are TGTGCCAGCAGCCCACTTAGGGCGGGTGCCTACGAGCAGTACTTC. V and J are TRBV7-2 and TRBJ2-7, with D possibly TRBD2 on 5 matching bases. Germline V lookup: CDR1 SGHTA, CDR2 FQGNSA. The CDR3 sequence is 15 residues long. Trimming took off 5 bases at V and 2 bases at J, with 16 bases between the two ends.

The V and J genes are TRBV6-5 and TRBJ2-1; TRBD1 agrees at 8 bases. Germline V lookup: CDR1 MNHEY, CDR2 SVGAGI. Trimming took 6 bases from V and 2 from J; bases not matched to a gene: 3. CDR3 length: 14 residues. CDR3 coding DNA: TGTGCCAGCAGCCGACAGGGGACCTACAATGAGCAGTTCTTC. Translation: CASSRQGTYNEQFF.

This chain connects TRBV27 to TRBJ1-1; no firm D call. The CDR3 runs to 17 residues. Germline-derived CDR1 and CDR2 are MNHEY and SMNVEV (reference sequence). The V and J ends lost 5 bases and 0 bases respectively, with 19 bases between them. CDR3 in amino acids: CASSAYRSREMNTEAFF. CDR3 in DNA: TGTGCCAGCAGTGCCTATAGATCGAGGGAGATGAACACTGAAGCTTTCTTT.

V usage is TRBV15 and J usage is TRBJ2-7, with D tentatively TRBD1 (6 bases). V was cut by 0 bases and J by 4 bases, with 10 bases left in between. Per germline, CDR1 LNHNV and CDR2 YYDKDF (reference sequence). There are 14 residues in the CDR3. Here the CDR3 DNA reads TGTGCCACCAGCAGAGACTCCAGGGGATACGAGCAGTACTTC. Amino acid sequence: CATSRDSRGYEQYF.